A selection of T cell receptor beta chains follows, all from one sample in a study of T cell responses to AZD1222 COVID-19 vaccine. Method: immunoSEQ multiplex PCR; TCRdb's copy keeps in-frame clones and lacks some. The table lists around 130,000 clones, 89% of them singletons. Sequencing used peripheral blood, obtained 28 days after the second AZD1222 dose. The receptor source for this set is an adult who received the AZD1222 COVID-19 vaccine. Each CDR3 is given with its conserved first and last residue. A D gene is named only where the DNA matches it firmly. Only some rows state a clone size, as once, few, many or a class for expanded clones.

abundance,j_gene,d_gene,v_gene,len,CDR3aa,CDR3nt
NA,TRBJ1-1,NA,TRBV14,13,CASSQILQGPAFF,TGTGCCAGCAGCCAAATACTACAGGGACCGGCTTTCTTT
NA,TRBJ1-2,NA,TRBV6-1,13,CASSESRGMGYTF,TGTGCCAGCAGTGAAAGTCGGGGAATGGGCTACACCTTC
NA,TRBJ1-1,NA,TRBV12-2,16,CASRLAQCRGNTEAFF,TGTGCAAGTCGCTTAGCCCAGTGCAGGGGCAACACTGAAGCTTTCTTT
NA,TRBJ2-5,NA,TRBV6-5,12,CASSSPIGTQYF,TGTGCCAGCAGTTCCCCAATTGGGACCCAGTACTTC
NA,TRBJ1-6,NA,TRBV30,9,CAFPGTAYF,TGTGCATTCCCCGGGACCGCGTACTTT
NA,TRBJ2-2,NA,TRBV7-9,14,CASSQAPNTGELFF,TGTGCCAGCAGCCAGGCCCCGAACACCGGGGAGCTGTTTTTT
once,TRBJ1-2,TRBD1,TRBV6-5,14,CASSQGTVNYGYTF,TGTGCCAGCAGCCAGGGGACAGTCAACTATGGCTACACCTTC
NA,TRBJ2-7,TRBD2,TRBV6-5,14,CASASGTSVVEQYF,TGTGCCAGCGCCTCCGGGACTAGCGTTGTCGAGCAGTACTTC
NA,TRBJ2-2,TRBD2,TRBV5-6,17,CASSLLISGGDTGELFF,TGTGCCAGCAGCTTGTTAATAAGCGGGGGGGACACCGGGGAGCTGTTTTTT
NA,TRBJ2-6,NA,TRBV7-3,13,CASSLLEANVLTF,TGTGCCAGCAGCTTACTCGAAGCCAACGTCCTGACTTTC
NA,TRBJ1-5,TRBD1,TRBV30,14,CAWSLGTGDQPQHF,TGTGCCTGGAGCCTAGGGACAGGCGATCAGCCCCAGCATTTT
NA,TRBJ1-5,NA,TRBV12-5,14,CASGSLGWNQPQHF,TGTGCTAGTGGTTCACTTGGGTGGAATCAGCCCCAGCATTTT
NA,TRBJ2-3,NA,TRBV19,13,CASISRTTDTQYF,TGTGCCAGTATCTCGAGGACCACAGATACGCAGTATTTT
NA,TRBJ1-2,NA,TRBV5-1,13,CASSLDGYYGYTF,TGCGCCAGCAGCTTGGACGGGTATTATGGCTACACCTTC
NA,TRBJ2-3,TRBD2,TRBV7-9,11,CASSLTGLLDF,TGTGCCAGCAGCCTGACGGGACTACTTGATTTT
once,TRBJ1-1,NA,TRBV9,13,CASSVDQDTEAFF,TGTGCCAGCAGCGTAGATCAGGACACTGAAGCTTTCTTT
NA,TRBJ2-7,NA,TRBV5-1,14,CASRAGQSSYEQYF,TGCGCCAGCAGAGCGGGACAAAGCTCCTACGAGCAGTACTTC
NA,TRBJ2-2,NA,TRBV19,16,CASRTQGRDYIGELFF,TGTGCCAGTAGGACACAGGGTAGGGACTACATCGGGGAGCTGTTTTTT
NA,TRBJ2-5,TRBD2,TRBV6-1,17,CASSEGWGAGTSETQYF,TGTGCCAGCAGTGAAGGTTGGGGCGCCGGGACTAGTGAGACCCAGTACTTC
NA,TRBJ1-5,NA,TRBV7-9,17,CASSRGTRTSGNQPQHF,TGTGCCAGCAGCAGAGGGACACGCACTTCGGGCAATCAGCCCCAGCATTTT
NA,TRBJ2-1,TRBD1,TRBV7-8,17,CASSLVQAGTVYNEQFF,TGTGCCAGCAGCTTAGTTCAAGCAGGGACAGTGTACAATGAGCAGTTCTTC
NA,TRBJ1-5,TRBD1,TRBV30,15,CAWTRGTGGNQPQHF,TGTGCCTGGACGCGGGGGACAGGGGGCAATCAGCCCCAGCATTTT
NA,TRBJ2-5,NA,TRBV5-4,13,CASSAGPGETQYF,TGTGCCAGCAGCGCAGGACCCGGAGAGACCCAGTACTTC
NA,TRBJ1-6,NA,TRBV6-6,14,CASSYHSTDSPLHF,TGTGCCAGCAGTTACCATTCGACAGATTCACCCCTCCACTTT
NA,TRBJ2-3,TRBD2,TRBV5-6,19,CASSLLAGDRWWSTDTQYF,TGTGCCAGCAGCCTCCTAGCGGGAGATCGGTGGTGGAGCACAGATACGCAGTATTTT
NA,TRBJ1-1,TRBD1,TRBV4-2,13,CASSQGRDREAFF,TGTGCCAGCAGCCAAGGCCGGGACAGGGAAGCTTTCTTT
once,TRBJ1-1,TRBD1,TRBV9,13,CASKGQGAPEAFF,TGTGCCAGCAAAGGACAGGGGGCCCCTGAAGCTTTCTTT
once,TRBJ1-3,TRBD1,TRBV7-8,17,CASSQRDSPISGNTIYF,TGTGCCAGCAGCCAACGGGACAGCCCTATCTCTGGAAACACCATATATTTT
NA,TRBJ2-1,TRBD2,TRBV7-9,16,CASSLVGTSGRNEQFF,TGTGCCAGCAGCTTAGTTGGGACTAGCGGGAGAAATGAGCAGTTCTTC
few,TRBJ2-7,TRBD2,TRBV5-1,14,CASSYSGDSYEQYF,TGCGCCAGCAGTTATAGCGGGGACTCCTACGAGCAGTACTTC
many,TRBJ1-5,NA,TRBV7-6,15,CASSLFSGVNQPQHF,TGTGCCAGCAGCTTATTTTCAGGGGTCAATCAGCCCCAGCATTTT
few,TRBJ1-5,NA,TRBV4-1,15,CASSQGKGGNQPQHF,TGCGCCAGCAGCCAAGGGAAAGGGGGGAATCAGCCCCAGCATTTT
NA,TRBJ2-6,NA,TRBV4-1,17,CASSQAVGESGANVLTF,TGCGCCAGCAGCCAAGCGGTGGGGGAAAGTGGGGCCAACGTCCTGACTTTC
NA,TRBJ1-1,NA,TRBV7-3,14,CASKPDGQNTEAFF,TGTGCCAGCAAACCGGACGGGCAGAACACTGAAGCTTTCTTT
NA,TRBJ1-2,NA,TRBV3-1/TRBV3-2,15,CASSRHGTPNYGYTF,TGTGCCAGCAGCCGCCACGGGACACCTAACTATGGCTACACCTTC
NA,TRBJ1-5,NA,TRBV6-5,14,CASSLGGFGQPQHF,TGTGCCAGCAGCCTAGGGGGGTTTGGGCAGCCCCAGCATTTT
NA,TRBJ1-1,TRBD1,TRBV4-1,15,CASSQRAQTRGVVFF,TGCGCCAGCAGCCAAAGGGCCCAAACCAGGGGGGTAGTTTTCTTT
NA,TRBJ1-2,TRBD1,TRBV5-6,14,CASSSSTGAYGYTF,TGTGCCAGCAGCTCGTCGACAGGGGCCTATGGCTACACCTTC